What follows describes a single T cell receptor (beta chain). Its antigen is unknown. The data stem from a study of OX40 agonist ivuxolimab in advanced cancers. Notes on the study in general: On average, a greater number of expanded clones characterised CD8+ T cells relative to CD4+.

CDR1 MDHEN and CDR2 SYDVKM come from the germline V gene. The V and J ends lost 3 bases and 0 bases, in that order; junction bases with no gene match: 10. CDR3 size: 17 residues. Sequencing was performed with immunoSEQ multiplex PCR; in TCRdb, only in-frame clones are kept and a portion is missing. The sample lists tens of thousands of clones, 81% seen once, with roughly 5.3% in the top ten. V gene TRBV28 combines with J gene TRBJ2-7; 8 bases fit TRBD2. The sample here was CD4+ or CD8+ T cells sorted from blood, taken in a trial of the OX40 agonist ivuxolimab. The TCR originated in an adult with an advanced solid tumor such as melanoma, head and neck, liver or kidney cancer. The chain's CDR3 is CASSFIRPREGSYEQYF. The DNA for the CDR3 is TGTGCCAGCAGTTTCATTCGGCCACGGGAGGGCTCCTACGAGCAGTACTTC.